This T cell receptor beta chain is drawn from a study of identical twins. Study results and limitations: For zero-insertion analyses, partial confounding could come from invariant MAIT and iNKT cells. The more abundant beta clonotypes in cord blood had fewer insertions, and memory repertoires did not show this.

The ends lost 2 bases at V and 2 bases at J; junction bases unmatched: 5. Germline-derived CDR1 and CDR2 are SGHRS and YFSETQ. The CDR3 is made up of 15 amino acids. Turning to this clonotype: What it binds is unknown.

TCRdb called the 5' RACE reads again in MiXCR, with one record for every CDR3 protein. The sample has a few hundred thousand distinct CDR3 sequences; 13% to 15% are singletons. Another study also made use of these data, one on yellow fever vaccine responses in identical twins.

Source material: CD4+ T cells sorted from blood. The receptor comes from a woman younger than 30 in good health. J is TRBJ2-5 and V is TRBV5-1, with 8 positions matching TRBD2. The CDR3 bases are TGCGCCAGCAGCTTCTCGGGAGGGGGGCAAGAGACCCAGTACTTC. It translates to CASSFSGGGQETQYF.